The present T cell receptor beta chain was sequenced within a study of blood T cell repertoires in COVID-19. Study-level background: PBMCs, B-cell-depleted T cells, or T cells provided the cDNA or gDNA that made up the material.

Produced via immunoSEQ multiplex PCR; TCRdb's table is partial and in-frame only. Among roughly 400,000 clones listed, 85% to 90% were seen once. V lost 1 base and J 4 bases, leaving 11 bases between the germline ends. This CDR3 comprises 15 residues. Germline loops: CDR1 SGDLS, CDR2 YYNGEE. Sequenced: PBMCs or T cells enriched from blood (not recorded which). This sequence originates from a woman between 45 and 60 years old who had recovered from COVID-19. The gene calls are TRBV9 and TRBJ2-2; D is perhaps TRBD1 (5 bases). CDR3 nucleotide sequence: TGTGCCAGCAGCGTATACCAGGACACCACCGGGGAGCTGTTTTTT. Its protein is CASSVYQDTTGELFF.